The next 10 T cell receptor beta chains were all read from a single sample in a study of regulatory T cells in long-lasting Graves disease (dated by TCRdb to the early 2020s). The sample's time point label is to be understood as: newly diagnosed GD, antithyroid drugs for less than 3 months. For both TCR sequencing and RNA sequencing, RNA was extracted from PBMCs using TRIzol. The library was obtained by multiplex PCR. Sequenced on an Illumina HiSeq 4000. TCR beta libraries were built with iRepertoire HTBI primers and Arm-PCR amplification of CDR3 regions. The raw public reads went through TCRdb reprocessing: fastp at Q25, MiXCR clone calling, in-frame beta chains kept. Identical CDR3 proteins give one entry, which carries the most common genes and DNA. Within this sample are fewer than 350,000 distinct CDR3 sequences, with about a sixth of them counted one time only. Of the sample, roughly 35% falls within the top ten clones.

Here the sequenced sample was peripheral blood mononuclear cells (PBMCs), taken at new diagnosis, from a patient treated with antithyroid drugs. The receptors originated from a female donor with Graves disease.

Turning to this clonotype: A single base separates this from a much larger clone, so it may be a read error. This chain connects TRBV30 to TRBJ2-5; D may be TRBD1 (5 bases). The CDR3 covers 13 residues. Looked up from germline, CDR1 is GTSNPN and CDR2 is SVGIG (reference sequence). The CDR3 protein is CARSGHNQETQYF. CDR3 nucleotides: TGTGCCCGGAGTGGACATAACCAAGAGACCCAGTACTTC.

The chain has TRBV2 and TRBJ1-1; the match to TRBD1 covers 7 bases. CDR3 length: 14 amino acids. Germline CDR1 and CDR2: SNHLY and FYNNEI. Germline trimming cut 8 bases from V and 5 bases from J; bases unmatched to any gene: 11. The CDR3 DNA reads as TGTGCCAGCGGAGTAGACACAGGGGATACTGAAGCTTTCTTT. It yields the protein CASGVDTGDTEAFF.

This clonotype showed up many times. This chain links TRBV7-2 with TRBJ1-2; D ambiguous. The CDR3 is 15 residues long. Trimming pared 2 bases from V and 8 bases from J, leaving 18 bases between. Looked up from germline, CDR1 is SGHTA and CDR2 is FQGNSA. The CDR3 coding sequence is TGTGCCAGCAGCTTATTTCAGGACTCCCCGGGGGGCTACACCTTC. Encoded protein: CASSLFQDSPGGYTF. Supplemented by reference TRBV7-2 and TRBJ1-2, the full variable domain reads GAGVSQSPSNKVTEKGKDVELRCDPISGHTALYWYRQSLGQGLEFLIYFQGNSAPDKSGLPSDRFSAERTGGSVSTLTIQRTQQEDSAVYLCASSLFQDSPGGYTFGSGTRLTVV.

CDR3 region: CASSVVHTF. Written as DNA, the CDR3 is TGTGCCAGCAGCGTCGTCCACACCTTC. V is TRBV6-1 and J is TRBJ1-2; D ambiguous. Trimming cost V 6 bases and J 12 bases, with 8 bases left between them. The germline V gene encodes CDR1 MNHNS and CDR2 SASEGT. This CDR3 spans 9 amino acids.

This clonotype was counted at least ten times. The J gene is TRBJ2-1, the V gene TRBV10-2, with D perhaps matching TRBD2 (6 bases). Trimming took 8 bases from V and 12 from J, leaving 14 bases between them. This CDR3 has 11 residues. Germline V gene lookup returns CDR1 WSHSY and CDR2 SAAADI. The CDR3 DNA reads as TGCGCCAGCGTTGGACTACTTCGGCAGTTCTTC. This translates into CASVGLLRQFF.

Only a few counts were recorded for this clonotype. The germline gene is not matched at one end of the junction; a read error may be the cause. This rearrangement joins TRBV6-1 to TRBJ2-7; a possible D gene is TRBD2 (5 bases). Looked up from germline, CDR1 is MNHNS and CDR2 is SASEGT. The CDR3 is 14 residues long. The CDR3: CASSPTRSSHEQYF. In nucleotides, the CDR3 is TGTGCCAGCAGTCCTACTAGAAGCTCCCACGAGCAGTACTTC.

This clonotype came up many times. V gene TRBV11-3 combines with J gene TRBJ2-2; a possible D gene is TRBD2 (5 bases). Germline lookup yields CDR1 SGHNT and CDR2 YENEEA. V shed 3 bases and J shed 5 bases, with 10 bases lying between them. The CDR3 contains 14 residues. The CDR3 sequence is CASSFRGSTGELFF. The CDR3 nucleotides read TGTGCCAGCAGCTTTCGAGGGAGTACCGGGGAGCTGTTTTTT.

In this sample, this clonotype turned up a few times. The chain has TRBV25-1 and TRBJ2-1, with D tentatively TRBD1 (6 bases). Germline V CDR1 and CDR2: MGHDK, SYGVNS. V lost 2 bases to trimming and J lost 9 bases, with 14 bases between them. The CDR3 extends over 14 amino acids. The CDR3 loop is CASSEAGTRGEQFF. CDR3 nucleotide sequence: TGTGCCAGCAGTGAAGCAGGGACAAGGGGTGAGCAGTTCTTC.

This clonotype was detected many times. A read error may account for a junction end that differs from germline. The chain couples TRBV11-2 to TRBJ2-1; D is possibly TRBD1 (5 bases). The CDR3 sequence is 14 residues long. Per germline, CDR1 SGHAT and CDR2 FQNNGV. CDR3: CASSLGQGYNEQFF. The DNA for the CDR3 is TGCGCCAGCAGCTTGGGTCAGGGCTACAATGAGCAGTTCTTC.

Many counts were recorded for this clonotype. This chain links TRBV11-3 with TRBJ2-2; possible D gene TRBD1, 6 bases. V lost 5 bases to trimming and J lost 2 bases, with 15 bases between them. Germline V gene lookup returns CDR1 SGHNT and CDR2 YENEEA. The CDR3 is 16 residues long. Written as DNA, the CDR3 is TGTGCCAGCAGCACAGGGCTCATAATAAACACCGGGGAGCTGTTTTTT. Residues: CASSTGLIINTGELFF.